The rows below give T cell receptor beta chains drawn from one sample of a study of cytomegalovirus exposure and HLA in healthy donors. TCRdb keeps only in-frame clones here, not all; method: immunoSEQ multiplex PCR. This table has roughly 74,000 clones, 78% appearing once. The sequencing sample was made of PBMCs. These receptors came from a man between 40 and 49 years old in good health and CMV-seronegative. The CDR3 runs from the conserved cysteine through the conserved F or W. A D gene is named only where the DNA matches it firmly.

V	D	CDR3
TRBV25-1	TRBD1	CASSEDRGNYGYTF
TRBV9	NA	CASSVGGNLNTEAFF
TRBV11-2	TRBD1	CASSLPGQGARNEQFF
TRBV7-9	TRBD1	CASSFRGQTTSTDTQYF
TRBV7-9	NA	CASSRDILSGANVLTF
TRBV29-1	TRBD1	CSVEDRQGGPNEQFF
TRBV5-1	NA	CASILTGTTGETQYF
TRBV7-9	TRBD1	CASSPSRWGQVYGYTF
TRBV18	TRBD1	CASSPGQRSTDTQYF
TRBV5-1	TRBD2	CASSPGGAGDAADTQYF
TRBV5-6	NA	CASSLEETQYF
TRBV29-1	TRBD2	CSVEVPGGPIYEQFF
TRBV30	TRBD2	CAWSKLAAYEQYF
TRBV28	NA	CASSTYNQPQHF
TRBV28	NA	CASSSPAGMGRWDTEAFF
TRBV6-6	TRBD2	CASSLAGGGQETQYF
TRBV2	NA	CASNLQGRTEAFF
TRBV5-1	NA	CASSFEVSSGANGLTF
TRBV11-3	NA	CASSLRRNSRYNEQFF
TRBV29-1	TRBD2	CSVEGSGNKDEQYF
TRBV21-1	NA	CASSKKSGTGHNEQFF
TRBV30	NA	CAWSSYSANVLTF
TRBV6-1	TRBD2	CASSDGTSGRSVYNEQFF
TRBV28	NA	CASQQVGEQYF
TRBV2	NA	CASSVQGFGNTIYF
TRBV19	NA	CASSPGNGYTF
TRBV9	NA	CASSVGTGFASGANVLTF
TRBV18	NA	CASSPSDRTSTDTQYF
TRBV7-3	NA	CASTLFEGVREKLFF
TRBV4-1	TRBD1	CASSQNSLDRAGNQPQHF
TRBV4-1	TRBD1	CASSREGGLEAFF
TRBV28	NA	CASSLRRGNYGYTF
TRBV7-2	TRBD2	CASRPASGQETQYF
TRBV9	NA	CASSVGGTSSYNEQFF
TRBV10-2	TRBD1	CASSYPPGTGVPRTEAFF
TRBV19	NA	CASSIVSGTSGNTIYF
TRBV29-1	TRBD1	CSVDSGQGGHEQYF
TRBV18	NA	CASSPARTGGGSEQYF
TRBV11-2	TRBD1	CASSLRGQGSSNTEAFF
TRBV2	NA	CASTTQGETQYF
TRBV6-5	NA	CASSYSTGYEQYF
TRBV7-7	NA	CASSLARYQETQYF
TRBV5-1	NA	CASSLVNYGYTF